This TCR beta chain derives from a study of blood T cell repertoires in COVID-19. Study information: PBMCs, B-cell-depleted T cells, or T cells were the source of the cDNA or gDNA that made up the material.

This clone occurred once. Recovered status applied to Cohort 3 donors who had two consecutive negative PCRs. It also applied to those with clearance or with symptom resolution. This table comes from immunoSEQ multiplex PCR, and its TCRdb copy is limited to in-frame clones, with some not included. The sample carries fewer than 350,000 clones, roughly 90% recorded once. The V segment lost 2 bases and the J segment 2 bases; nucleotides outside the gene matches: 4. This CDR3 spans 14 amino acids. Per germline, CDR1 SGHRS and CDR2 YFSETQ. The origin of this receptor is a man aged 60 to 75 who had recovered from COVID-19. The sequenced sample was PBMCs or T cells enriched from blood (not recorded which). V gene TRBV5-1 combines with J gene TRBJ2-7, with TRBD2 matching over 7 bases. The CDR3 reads CASSFSGGTYEQYF. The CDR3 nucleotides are TGCGCCAGCAGCTTCTCCGGGGGGACCTACGAGCAGTACTTC. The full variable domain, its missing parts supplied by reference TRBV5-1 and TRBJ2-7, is KAGVTQTPRYLIKTRGQQVTLSCSPISGHRSVSWYQQTPGQGLQFLFEYFSETQRNKGNFPGRFSGRQFSNSRSEMNVSTLELGDSALYLCASSFSGGTYEQYFGPGTRLTVT.